These 15 T cell receptor beta chains originate from one sample sequenced in a study of T cell repertoires in cytomegalovirus infection. Antigens for these TCRs are unknown. TCRdb fed the reads into MiXCR, producing one record per CDR3 protein. The data show 650,000 to 850,000 distinct CDR3 sequences, almost 30% seen once. The material sequenced was cultured CD8+ T cells from PBMCs, taken from culture after CMV antigen stimulation. The receptor source for this set is a human donor in good health (CMV status not recorded). Some clones in this sample may be carry-over from other donors' samples.

The CDR3, as DNA: TGTGCCAGCAGTGAAAGAGGGGGGGGACCTTACGAGCAGTACTTC. The encoded protein is CASSERGGGPYEQYF. The chain employs TRBV2 and TRBJ2-7, with TRBD2 as a possible D gene (7 bases). The CDR3 has 15 residues. Germline V gene sequence: CDR1 SNHLY, CDR2 FYNNEI. V lost 2 bases and J 4 bases, leaving 15 bases between the germline ends.

This clonotype occurred a few times. The V call is TRBV7-9, the J call TRBJ1-1, with D maybe TRBD1 (5 bases). Trimming cost V 7 bases and J 1 base, with 16 bases left between them. Germline CDR1 is SEHNR and CDR2 is FQNEAQ (reference sequence). The CDR3 is 15 residues long. This CDR3 is CASKNLRDPNTEAFF. The CDR3 coding sequence is TGTGCCAGCAAAAACCTCAGGGACCCGAACACTGAAGCTTTCTTT.

The chain combines TRBV12-3 or TRBV12-4 with TRBJ1-4, with 9 bases matching TRBD1. The ends lost 4 bases at V and 6 bases at J; junction bases unmatched: 6. The CDR3 has 15 amino acids. CDR3 DNA sequence: TGTGCCAGCAGTTCGCAACAGGGGGCCCATGAAAAACTGTTTTTT. This codes for CASSSQQGAHEKLFF.

The chain recombines TRBV28 with TRBJ1-1; a weak D match, TRBD1 (6 bases). The CDR3 covers 14 residues. Germline CDR1 MDHEN, CDR2 SYDVKM. V gave up 2 bases and J gave up 1 base, with 8 bases separating them. The chain's CDR3 is CASSLPDRNTEAFF. The CDR3 nucleotides are TGTGCCAGCAGTTTACCGGACAGGAACACTGAAGCTTTCTTT.

This clonotype was counted at least ten times. This chain joins TRBV6-6 and TRBJ1-1; D ambiguous. V lost 2 bases, J lost 0 bases, and 4 bases lay in between. Germline CDR1 MNHNY, CDR2 SVGAGI (reference sequence). The CDR3 sequence is 13 residues long. The CDR3 DNA follows: TGTGCCAGCAGTTACGTAGTGAACACTGAAGCTTTCTTT. It specifies CASSYVVNTEAFF.

V gene TRBV4-3 combines with J gene TRBJ1-4; 7 bases agree with TRBD1. Trimming at V came to 1 base and at J to 0 bases, leaving 11 bases not matched to a gene. The CDR3 extends over 19 amino acids. CDR1 LGHNA and CDR2 YSLEER come from the germline V gene. CDR3 DNA: TGCGCCAGCAGCCAAGGATACTTGGACAGGCCATCAACTAATGAAAAACTGTTTTTT. It codes for CASSQGYLDRPSTNEKLFF.

There are many counts of this clonotype. The gene calls are TRBV7-6 and TRBJ1-1; no clear D. Trimming removed 5 bases at V and 7 bases at J, with 14 bases between. CDR1 and CDR2 from the germline V gene are SGHVS and FNYEAQ. There are 13 residues in the CDR3. CDR3 DNA sequence: TGTGCCAGCAGCGAGACGGGATCGGATGAAGCTTTCTTT. Its protein product is CASSETGSDEAFF. The full variable domain, in which reference TRBV7-6 and TRBJ1-1 provide the parts outside the CDR3, is GAGVSQSPRYKVTKRGQDVALRCDPISGHVSLYWYRQALGQGPEFLTYFNYEAQQDKSGLPNDRFSAERPEGSISTLTIQRTEQRDSAMYRCASSETGSDEAFFGQGTRLTVV.

This clonotype was seen a handful of times. This chain links TRBV11-2 with TRBJ1-1; D perhaps matches TRBD1 (6 bases). Germline values: CDR1 SGHAT, CDR2 FQNNGV. CDR3 length: 15 residues. Trimming stripped 5 bases from V and 5 bases from J, with 18 bases between. The CDR3 reads CASSPWGGGRTEAFF. The CDR3 DNA follows: TGTGCCAGCAGCCCGTGGGGGGGGGGCCGGACTGAAGCTTTCTTT.

The chain recombines TRBV7-9 with TRBJ1-2; 11 positions agree with TRBD1. With 4 bases clipped from V and 4 bases from J, the junction kept 5 bases outside the gene matches. CDR1 and CDR2 (germline): SEHNR, FQNEAQ (reference sequence). The length of the CDR3 is 15 residues. CDR3 sequence: CASSSRTGGIYGYTF. DNA of the CDR3: TGTGCCAGCAGCTCTCGGACAGGGGGCATCTATGGCTACACCTTC.

This chain connects TRBV6-6 to TRBJ1-1, with D perhaps matching TRBD1 (5 bases). The germline CDR1 and CDR2 sequences are MNHNY and SVGAGI (reference sequence). V lost 7 bases and J 1 base, leaving 10 bases between the germline ends. CDR3 length: 13 residues. CDR3 DNA sequence: TGTGCCAGCATGGACGGGGGGAACACTGAAGCTTTCTTT. As protein: CASMDGGNTEAFF.

About this clonotype: A much bigger clone sits one base away, suggesting this may be a read error. This chain joins TRBV7-8 and TRBJ1-5, with a tentative D call TRBD1 (6 bases). Trimming shortened V by 5 bases and J by 6 bases, and 11 bases separated the two germline ends. The CDR3 length is 13 residues. Germline V lookup: CDR1 SGHVS, CDR2 FQNEAQ. For the CDR3, the DNA is TGTGCCAGCAGCGTATGGGGGCTTCAGCCCCAGCATTTT. Translation: CASSVWGLQPQHF.

This clonotype appeared a few times. This chain uses TRBV11-1 with TRBJ1-6; D not resolved. The germline V gene has CDR1 SGHAT and CDR2 FQDESV (reference sequence). The CDR3 spans 15 residues. The V end lost 4 bases, the J end lost 4 bases, and 11 bases lay between the germline ends. In nucleotides, the CDR3 is TGTGCCAGCAGCTGGGGAGAAGGGTATAATTCACCCCTCCACTTT. This codes for CASSWGEGYNSPLHF.

This clonotype was observed at least ten times. The rearrangement uses TRBV10-2 and TRBJ1-5; 7 positions match TRBD1. V was pared by 6 bases and J by 4 bases, with 6 bases of the junction left unmatched. CDR1 WSHSY and CDR2 SAAADI come from the germline V gene. The CDR3 has 14 amino acids. CDR3 bases: TGCGCCAGCAGACGGACAGGCCAAAATCAGCCCCAGCATTTT. It yields the protein CASRRTGQNQPQHF.

The rearrangement uses TRBV4-1 and TRBJ1-1, with D perhaps matching TRBD1 (5 bases). V lost 1 base, J lost 5 bases, and 11 bases lay in between. Germline V gene lookup returns CDR1 MGHRA and CDR2 YSYEKL. The CDR3 is 14 amino acids. The CDR3: CASSQGGGRTEAFF. The CDR3 DNA sequence: TGCGCCAGCAGCCAAGGGGGCGGTCGGACTGAAGCTTTCTTT.

Comment on this clonotype: Since no conserved phenylalanine or tryptophan closes the CDR3, a read error is the likely cause. The CDR3 sequence is CASSYSTWTGEFTEAFL. CDR3 nucleotide sequence: TGTGCCAGCAGTTACTCTACTTGGACAGGGGAATTCACTGAAGCTTTCCTT. The chain couples TRBV6-8 to TRBJ1-1, with 9 bases identical to TRBD1. J gave up 4 bases and V 0 bases, and 9 bases lay outside the gene matches. Germline lookup yields CDR1 MNHGY and CDR2 SAAAGT. This CDR3 has 17 residues.